Listed below are T cell receptor beta chains from one sample, sequenced in a study of beta chain features in type 1 diabetes. Method: immunoSEQ multiplex PCR; TCRdb's copy keeps in-frame clones and lacks some. The table has around 650,000 clones, around 12% seen once; the top ten hold around 0.12%. The specimen sequenced was naive CD4+ T cells from blood. All receptors derive from a man aged 30 to 39 with type 1 diabetes. The CDR3 runs from the conserved cysteine through the conserved F or W. Each record gives: V gene, D gene, J gene, CDR3 protein. A D gene is named only where the DNA matches it firmly.

v_call: TRBV7-2; d_call: .; j_call: TRBJ2-1; cdr3_aa: CARGAYNEQFF
v_call: TRBV2; d_call: .; j_call: TRBJ1-4; cdr3_aa: CASTEQSPTNEKLFF
v_call: TRBV11-3; d_call: TRBD1; j_call: TRBJ2-4; cdr3_aa: CASSSRDRVRYF
v_call: TRBV5-1; d_call: TRBD2; j_call: TRBJ2-7; cdr3_aa: CASRKGTSSGEQYF
v_call: TRBV11-1; d_call: TRBD1; j_call: TRBJ2-1; cdr3_aa: CASRKDRFDEQFF
v_call: TRBV9; d_call: TRBD2; j_call: TRBJ2-3; cdr3_aa: CASSVALAGGLLDTQYF
v_call: TRBV6-5; d_call: TRBD2; j_call: TRBJ2-7; cdr3_aa: CASRTSGAYEQYF
v_call: TRBV29-1; d_call: TRBD1; j_call: TRBJ2-7; cdr3_aa: CSLKTGAHEQYF
v_call: TRBV18; d_call: TRBD2; j_call: TRBJ2-3; cdr3_aa: CASSPGLAASTDTQYF
v_call: TRBV29-1; d_call: .; j_call: TRBJ2-7; cdr3_aa: CSVERGTYEQYF
v_call: TRBV18; d_call: .; j_call: TRBJ1-6; cdr3_aa: CASSPGSWNSPLHF
v_call: TRBV15; d_call: .; j_call: TRBJ1-5; cdr3_aa: CATSSPGQPYSNQPQHF
v_call: TRBV11-2; d_call: .; j_call: TRBJ2-1; cdr3_aa: CASSSLVKTGSMEQFF
v_call: TRBV7-7; d_call: TRBD2; j_call: TRBJ2-5; cdr3_aa: CASSPTPGGQETQYF
v_call: TRBV7-2; d_call: .; j_call: TRBJ1-2; cdr3_aa: CASSPQMEAFYGYTF
v_call: TRBV5-4; d_call: .; j_call: TRBJ2-7; cdr3_aa: CASSRKAGGGYEQYF
v_call: TRBV14; d_call: .; j_call: TRBJ2-7; cdr3_aa: CASSQVWSEQYF
v_call: TRBV4-2; d_call: TRBD2; j_call: TRBJ2-1; cdr3_aa: CASSPIGTSGGTHEQFF
v_call: TRBV4-3; d_call: .; j_call: TRBJ1-6; cdr3_aa: CASSQDRRTEAASPLHF
v_call: TRBV4-3; d_call: .; j_call: TRBJ1-2; cdr3_aa: CASSQDSGTGYTF
v_call: TRBV4-2; d_call: TRBD1; j_call: TRBJ1-6; cdr3_aa: CASSQGTGQGNSPLHF
v_call: TRBV7-2; d_call: .; j_call: TRBJ1-6; cdr3_aa: CASSLGFQGSPLHF
v_call: TRBV7-7; d_call: .; j_call: TRBJ2-3; cdr3_aa: CASSASFTDTQYF